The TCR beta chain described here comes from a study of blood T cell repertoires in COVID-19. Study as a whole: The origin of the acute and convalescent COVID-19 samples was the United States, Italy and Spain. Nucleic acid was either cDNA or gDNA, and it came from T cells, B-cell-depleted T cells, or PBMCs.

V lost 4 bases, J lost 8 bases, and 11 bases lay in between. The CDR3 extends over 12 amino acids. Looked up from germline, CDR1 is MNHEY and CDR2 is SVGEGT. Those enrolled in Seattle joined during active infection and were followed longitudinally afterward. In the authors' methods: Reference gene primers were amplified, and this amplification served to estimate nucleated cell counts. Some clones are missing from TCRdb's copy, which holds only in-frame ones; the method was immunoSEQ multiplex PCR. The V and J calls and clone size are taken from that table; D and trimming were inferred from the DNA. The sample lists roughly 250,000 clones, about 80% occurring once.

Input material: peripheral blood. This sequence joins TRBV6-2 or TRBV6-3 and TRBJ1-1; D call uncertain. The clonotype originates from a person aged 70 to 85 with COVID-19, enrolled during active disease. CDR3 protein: CASSSGLLEAFF. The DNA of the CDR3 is TGTGCCAGCAGTTCCGGACTCCTCGAAGCTTTCTTT.